This T cell receptor (beta chain) stems from a study of T cells in Graves' hyperthyroidism and ophthalmopathy. Study conclusions and caveats: Researchers found most expanded thyroid clonotypes above 0.001 in blood as well.

The sample holds many counts of this clonotype. Antigen unknown. Researchers defined stable Graves' hyperthyroidism as no ophthalmopathy progression within 18 months. Trimming removed 8 bases at V and 2 bases at J, with 14 bases between. Looked up from germline, CDR1 is MNHNS and CDR2 is SASEGT. This CDR3 is built from 14 residues. RNA transcripts served as the template for amplifying TCR beta CDR3 regions. When the TCR CDR3 underwent first-round RT-PCR, the HTBI primer set was used. MiXCR, applied by TCRdb to the multiplex PCR reads, yields one record per CDR3 protein. The table shows about 340,000 distinct CDR3 sequences, with under 25% occurring only once.

The source of this sequence is a woman between 50 and 59 years old with Graves' hyperthyroidism. Sequenced: blood. This chain joins TRBV6-1 and TRBJ2-3; D remains unclear. The CDR3 coding sequence is TGTGCCAGCGTTGCTTGGGCCTTCACAGATACGCAGTATTTT. It encodes CASVAWAFTDTQYF.